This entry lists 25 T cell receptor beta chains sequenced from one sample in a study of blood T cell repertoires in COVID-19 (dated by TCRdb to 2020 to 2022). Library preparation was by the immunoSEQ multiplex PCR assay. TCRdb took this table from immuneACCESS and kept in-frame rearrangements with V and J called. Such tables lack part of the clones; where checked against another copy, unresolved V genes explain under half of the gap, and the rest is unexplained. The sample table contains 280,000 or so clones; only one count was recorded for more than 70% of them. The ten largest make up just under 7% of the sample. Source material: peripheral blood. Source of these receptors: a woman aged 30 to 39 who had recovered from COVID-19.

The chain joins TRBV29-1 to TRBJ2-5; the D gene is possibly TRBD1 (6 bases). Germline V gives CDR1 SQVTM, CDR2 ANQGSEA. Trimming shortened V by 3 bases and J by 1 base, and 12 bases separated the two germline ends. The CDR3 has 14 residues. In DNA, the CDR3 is TGCAGCGTTGAGGGGACACAAGCCCAAGAGACCCAGTACTTC. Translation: CSVEGTQAQETQYF.

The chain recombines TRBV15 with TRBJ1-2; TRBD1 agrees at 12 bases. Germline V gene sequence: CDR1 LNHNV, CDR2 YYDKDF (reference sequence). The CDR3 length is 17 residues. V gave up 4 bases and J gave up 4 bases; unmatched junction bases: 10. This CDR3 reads CATSIGTGGDRLYGYTF. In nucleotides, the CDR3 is TGTGCCACCAGCATCGGGACAGGGGGCGATCGTCTCTATGGCTACACCTTC. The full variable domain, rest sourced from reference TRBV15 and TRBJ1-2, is DAMVIQNPRYQVTQFGKPVTLSCSQTLNHNVMYWYQQKSSQAPKLLFHYYDKDFNNEADTPDNFQSRRPNTSFCFLDIRSPGLGDTAMYLCATSIGTGGDRLYGYTFGSGTRLTVV.

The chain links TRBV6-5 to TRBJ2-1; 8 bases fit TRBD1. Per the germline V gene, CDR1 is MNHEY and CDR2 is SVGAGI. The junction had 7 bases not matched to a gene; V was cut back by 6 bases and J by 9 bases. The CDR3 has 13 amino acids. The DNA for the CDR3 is TGTGCCAGCAGGCGGACAGGGCAAAGTGAGCAGTTCTTC. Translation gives CASRRTGQSEQFF.

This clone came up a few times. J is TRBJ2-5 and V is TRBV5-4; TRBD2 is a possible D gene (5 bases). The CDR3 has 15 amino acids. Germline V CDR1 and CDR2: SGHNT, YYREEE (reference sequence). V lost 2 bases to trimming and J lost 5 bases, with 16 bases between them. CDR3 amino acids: CASSFRARGDETQYF. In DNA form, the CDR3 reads TGTGCCAGCAGCTTTCGAGCCCGGGGTGACGAGACCCAGTACTTC.

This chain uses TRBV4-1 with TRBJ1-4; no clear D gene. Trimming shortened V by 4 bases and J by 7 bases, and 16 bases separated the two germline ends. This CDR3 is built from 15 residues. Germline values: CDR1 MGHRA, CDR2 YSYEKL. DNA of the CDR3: TGCGCCAGCAGCCTACCGGGAGGTCAAGGTGAAAAACTGTTTTTT. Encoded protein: CASSLPGGQGEKLFF.

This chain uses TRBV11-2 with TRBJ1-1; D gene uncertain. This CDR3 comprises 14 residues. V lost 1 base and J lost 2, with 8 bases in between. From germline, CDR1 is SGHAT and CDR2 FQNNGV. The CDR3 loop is CASSLVGRNTEAFF. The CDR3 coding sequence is TGTGCCAGCAGCTTAGTTGGGAGAAACACTGAAGCTTTCTTT.

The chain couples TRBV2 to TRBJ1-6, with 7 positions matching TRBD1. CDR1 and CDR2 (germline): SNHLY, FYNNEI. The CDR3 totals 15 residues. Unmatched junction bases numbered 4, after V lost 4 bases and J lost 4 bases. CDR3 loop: CASSALGQYNSPLHF. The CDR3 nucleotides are TGTGCCAGCAGTGCCCTGGGACAGTATAATTCACCCCTCCACTTT.

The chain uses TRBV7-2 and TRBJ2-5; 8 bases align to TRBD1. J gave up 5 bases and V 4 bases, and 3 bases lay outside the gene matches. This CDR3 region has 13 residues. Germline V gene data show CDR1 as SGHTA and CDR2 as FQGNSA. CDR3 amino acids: CASSSRGLETQYF. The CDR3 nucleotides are TGTGCCAGCAGCTCCAGGGGGCTGGAGACCCAGTACTTC. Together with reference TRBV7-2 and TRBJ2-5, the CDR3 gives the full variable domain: GAGVSQSPSNKVTEKGKDVELRCDPISGHTALYWYRQSLGQGLEFLIYFQGNSAPDKSGLPSDRFSAERTGGSVSTLTIQRTQQEDSAVYLCASSSRGLETQYFGPGTRLLVL.

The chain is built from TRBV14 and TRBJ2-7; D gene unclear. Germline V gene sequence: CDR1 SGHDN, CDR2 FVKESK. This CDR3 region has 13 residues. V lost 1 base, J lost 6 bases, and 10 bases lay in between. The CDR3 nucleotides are TGTGCCAGCAGCCAAGTCCTTTCCCCCGAGCAGTACTTC. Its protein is CASSQVLSPEQYF.

The CDR3 spells CASATGGRHEQFF. The CDR3 DNA reads as TGTGCCAGCGCGACGGGGGGCCGGCATGAGCAGTTCTTC. V usage is TRBV6-5 and J usage is TRBJ2-1, with D perhaps matching TRBD2 (7 bases). Trimming stripped 8 bases from V and 8 bases from J, with 16 bases between. Germline V CDR1 and CDR2: MNHEY, SVGAGI. The CDR3 spans 13 residues.

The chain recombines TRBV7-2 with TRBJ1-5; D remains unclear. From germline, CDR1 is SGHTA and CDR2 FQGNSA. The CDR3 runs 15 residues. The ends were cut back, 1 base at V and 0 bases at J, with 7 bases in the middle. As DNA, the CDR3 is TGTGCCAGCAGCTTAGTCCCGGGTAGCAATCAGCCCCAGCATTTT. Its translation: CASSLVPGSNQPQHF. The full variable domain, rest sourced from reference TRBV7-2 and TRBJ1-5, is GAGVSQSPSNKVTEKGKDVELRCDPISGHTALYWYRQSLGQGLEFLIYFQGNSAPDKSGLPSDRFSAERTGGSVSTLTIQRTQQEDSAVYLCASSLVPGSNQPQHFGDGTRLSIL.

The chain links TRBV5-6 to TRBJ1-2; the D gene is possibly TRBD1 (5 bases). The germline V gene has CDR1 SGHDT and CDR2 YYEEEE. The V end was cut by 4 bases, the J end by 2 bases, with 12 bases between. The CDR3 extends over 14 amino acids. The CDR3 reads CASSLGTGNYGYTF. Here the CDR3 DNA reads TGTGCCAGCAGCCTGGGGACGGGAAACTATGGCTACACCTTC.

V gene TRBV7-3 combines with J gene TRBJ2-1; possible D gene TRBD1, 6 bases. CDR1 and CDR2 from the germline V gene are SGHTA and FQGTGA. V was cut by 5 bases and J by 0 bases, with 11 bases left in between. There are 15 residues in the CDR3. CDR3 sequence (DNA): TGTGCCAGCAGCCCCGACAGGAGCTCCTACAATGAGCAGTTCTTC. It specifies CASSPDRSSYNEQFF. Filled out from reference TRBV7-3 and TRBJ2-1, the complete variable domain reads GAGVSQTPSNKVTEKGKYVELRCDPISGHTALYWYRQSLGQGPEFLIYFQGTGAADDSGLPNDRFFAVRPEGSVSTLKIQRTERGDSAVYLCASSPDRSSYNEQFFGPGTRLTVL.

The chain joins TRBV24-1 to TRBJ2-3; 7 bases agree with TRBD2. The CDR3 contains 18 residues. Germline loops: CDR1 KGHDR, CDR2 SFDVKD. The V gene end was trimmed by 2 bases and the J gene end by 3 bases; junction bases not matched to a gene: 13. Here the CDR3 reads CATSDSRPTAGVTDTQYF. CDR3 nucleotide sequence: TGTGCCACCAGTGATTCCCGACCAACCGCGGGGGTTACAGATACGCAGTATTTT.

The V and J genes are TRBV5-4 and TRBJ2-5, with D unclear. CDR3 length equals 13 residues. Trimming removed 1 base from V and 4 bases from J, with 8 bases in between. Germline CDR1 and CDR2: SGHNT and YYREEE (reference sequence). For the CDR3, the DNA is TGTGCCAGCAGCTTGTTTCGGGTAGAGACCCAGTACTTC. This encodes CASSLFRVETQYF.

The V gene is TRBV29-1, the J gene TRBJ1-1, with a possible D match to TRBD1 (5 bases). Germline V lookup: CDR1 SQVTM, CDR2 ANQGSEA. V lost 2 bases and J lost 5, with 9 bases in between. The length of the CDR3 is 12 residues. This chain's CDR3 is CSVEQRGTEAFF. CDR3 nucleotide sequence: TGCAGCGTTGAACAACGGGGGACTGAAGCTTTCTTT.

The CDR3 region has the DNA TGTGCCAGCAGCCAAGAAGTCGGCAGGGGCGATCAGCCCCAGCATTTT. This codes for CASSQEVGRGDQPQHF. The rearrangement joins TRBV4-2 to TRBJ1-5; D may be TRBD1 (6 bases). The ends were cut back, 0 bases at V and 5 bases at J, with 14 bases in the middle. This CDR3 spans 16 amino acids. The germline CDR1 and CDR2 sequences are LGHNA and YNFKEQ.

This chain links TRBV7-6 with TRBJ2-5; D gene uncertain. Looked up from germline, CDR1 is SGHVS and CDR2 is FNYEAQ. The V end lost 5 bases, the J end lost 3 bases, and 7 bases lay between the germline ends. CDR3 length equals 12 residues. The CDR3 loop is CASSLLKETQYF. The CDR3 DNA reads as TGTGCCAGCAGCCTCCTTAAAGAGACCCAGTACTTC.

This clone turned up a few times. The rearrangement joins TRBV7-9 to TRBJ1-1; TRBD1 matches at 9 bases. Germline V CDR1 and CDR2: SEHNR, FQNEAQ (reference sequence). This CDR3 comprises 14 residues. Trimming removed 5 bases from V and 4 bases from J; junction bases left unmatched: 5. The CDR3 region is CASSSRTGVTEAFF. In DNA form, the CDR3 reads TGTGCCAGCAGCAGCAGGACAGGGGTCACTGAAGCTTTCTTT. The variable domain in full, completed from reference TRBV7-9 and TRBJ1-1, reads DTGVSQNPRHKITKRGQNVTFRCDPISEHNRLYWYRQTLGQGPEFLTYFQNEAQLEKSRLLSDRFSAERPKGSFSTLEIQRTEQGDSAMYLCASSSRTGVTEAFFGQGTRLTVV.

CDR3 sequence reads: CASSFYVRTALGNQPQHF. The CDR3 DNA follows: TGTGCCAGCAGTTTTTACGTCCGGACAGCCCTAGGCAATCAGCCCCAGCATTTT. The rearrangement joins TRBV28 to TRBJ1-5; weak D call: TRBD1 (6 bases). V lost 3 bases to trimming and J lost 2 bases, with 20 bases between them. Germline V gene data show CDR1 as MDHEN and CDR2 as SYDVKM. The CDR3 length is 18 residues.

CDR3 loop: CASSPAPTNQPQHF. As DNA, the CDR3 is TGTGCCAGCAGCCCCGCCCCCACTAATCAGCCCCAGCATTTT. The gene calls are TRBV7-2 and TRBJ1-5; D is unclear. Germline V gene data show CDR1 as SGHTA and CDR2 as FQGNSA. The V and J ends lost 5 bases and 4 bases respectively, with 12 bases between them. There are 14 residues in the CDR3.

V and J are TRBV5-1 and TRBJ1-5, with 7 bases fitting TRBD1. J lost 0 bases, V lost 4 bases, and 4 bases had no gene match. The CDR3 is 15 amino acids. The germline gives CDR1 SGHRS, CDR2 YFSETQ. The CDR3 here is CASSHDRDSNQPQHF. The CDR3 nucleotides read TGCGCCAGCAGCCACGACAGGGATAGCAATCAGCCCCAGCATTTT.

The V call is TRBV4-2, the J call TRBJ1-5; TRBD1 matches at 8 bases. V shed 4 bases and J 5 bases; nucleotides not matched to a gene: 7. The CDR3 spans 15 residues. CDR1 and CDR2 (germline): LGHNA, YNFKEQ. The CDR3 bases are TGTGCCAGCAGCCCAACCGGGACAGGAGATCAGCCCCAGCATTTT. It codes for CASSPTGTGDQPQHF.

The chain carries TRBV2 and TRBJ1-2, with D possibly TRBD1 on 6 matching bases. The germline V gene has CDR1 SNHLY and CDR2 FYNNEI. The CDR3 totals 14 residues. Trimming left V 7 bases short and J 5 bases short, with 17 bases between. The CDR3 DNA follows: TGTGCCAGCACCTCCACAGAGGGGGTTTATGGCTACACCTTC. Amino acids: CASTSTEGVYGYTF.

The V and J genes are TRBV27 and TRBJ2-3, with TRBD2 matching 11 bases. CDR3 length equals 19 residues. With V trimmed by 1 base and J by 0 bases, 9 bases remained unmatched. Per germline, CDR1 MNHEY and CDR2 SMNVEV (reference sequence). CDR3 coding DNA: TGTGCCAGCAGTTTATTCCCCGTACTAGCGGGGGCTAGCACAGATACGCAGTATTTT. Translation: CASSLFPVLAGASTDTQYF.